Shown below are 13 T cell receptor beta chains from a single sample sequenced in a study of blood T cell repertoires in COVID-19. Produced via immunoSEQ multiplex PCR; TCRdb's table is partial and in-frame only. The sample consists of roughly 64,000 clones, around 83% of them appearing once. Sequencing was done on a sample of peripheral blood. Receptor source: a woman aged 55-70 years with acute or convalescent COVID-19.

The chain is built from TRBV6-6 and TRBJ2-3; TRBD2 aligns across 9 bases. Trimming removed 5 bases from V and 1 base from J; junction bases left unmatched: 7. The CDR3 is 16 amino acids. From germline, CDR1 is MNHNY and CDR2 SVGAGI (reference sequence). The CDR3 is CASSLTPSGGTDTQYF. The CDR3 DNA reads TGTGCCAGCAGTCTAACTCCTAGCGGGGGCACAGATACGCAGTATTTT.

The chain links TRBV30 to TRBJ1-3, with 7 bases identical to TRBD1. In germline, CDR1 is GTSNPN, CDR2 SVGIG (reference sequence). The junction had 5 bases not matched to a gene; V was cut back by 0 bases and J by 0 bases. The CDR3 extends over 16 amino acids. The CDR3 region has the DNA TGTGCCTGGAGTGTAGCAGGGGGGAGCTCTGGAAACACCATATATTTT. It yields the protein CAWSVAGGSSGNTIYF.

This clone was detected ten times or more. The chain employs TRBV12-3 or TRBV12-4 and TRBJ1-2; 9 bases are a match to TRBD1. The length of the CDR3 is 13 residues. The V and J ends lost 6 bases and 5 bases, in that order; junction bases with no gene match: 4. The CDR3, as DNA: TGTGCCAGCAGCAAGGGACAGGGATATGGCTACACCTTC. Translating it yields CASSKGQGYGYTF.

This clone was counted a few times. CDR3 nucleotide sequence: TGCGCCAGCAGCCAAGCGTACAGGGGGAGGACTGAAGCTTTCTTT. Translation gives CASSQAYRGRTEAFF. This rearrangement joins TRBV4-1 to TRBJ1-1, with TRBD1 identical over 8 bases. V shed 1 base and J 5 bases; nucleotides not matched to a gene: 6. From germline, CDR1 is MGHRA and CDR2 YSYEKL. The CDR3 totals 15 residues.

The V call is TRBV12-3 or TRBV12-4, the J call TRBJ1-1, with D unclear. The CDR3 runs 12 residues. V was pared by 3 bases and J by 6 bases, with 8 bases between. CDR3 in amino acids: CASSFVGAEAFF. The CDR3 bases are TGTGCCAGCAGTTTTGTGGGAGCTGAAGCTTTCTTT.

The chain carries TRBV9 and TRBJ1-2; no reliable D call. The CDR3 extends over 15 amino acids. V lost 0 bases and J lost 2, with 11 bases in between. CDR1 is SGDLS, CDR2 YYNGEE, per germline. Here the CDR3 DNA reads TGTGCCAGCAGCGTAGGTGGTACAGCAAACTATGGCTACACCTTC. It yields the protein CASSVGGTANYGYTF.

This clone appeared a single time. V and J are TRBV6-1 and TRBJ1-2, with TRBD1 matching over 8 bases. With V trimmed by 2 bases and J by 5 bases, 7 bases remained unmatched. CDR3 length: 15 residues. Germline-derived CDR1 and CDR2 are MNHNS and SASEGT. Here the CDR3 reads CASSETQGAQYGYTF. The CDR3 bases are TGTGCCAGCAGTGAAACGCAGGGGGCTCAATATGGCTACACCTTC.

J is TRBJ1-1 and V is TRBV18; D is uncertain. The germline V gene has CDR1 KGHSH and CDR2 LQKENI. The ends were cut back, 1 base at V and 2 bases at J, with 11 bases in the middle. The CDR3 is 15 residues long. CDR3 coding DNA: TGTGCCAGCTCACCACAGTTACAGAGTAACACTGAAGCTTTCTTT. Amino acids: CASSPQLQSNTEAFF. Combining the CDR3 with reference TRBV18 and TRBJ1-1 gives the whole variable domain NAGVMQNPRHLVRRRGQEARLRCSPMKGHSHVYWYRQLPEEGLKFMVYLQKENIIDESGMPKERFSAEFPKEGPSILRIQQVVRGDSAAYFCASSPQLQSNTEAFFGQGTRLTVV.

The chain is built from TRBV27 and TRBJ2-1; D remains ambiguous. The CDR3 loop spans 12 amino acids. V was shortened by 0 bases and J by 7 bases, with 4 bases between the two germline ends. Germline values: CDR1 MNHEY, CDR2 SMNVEV (reference sequence). The CDR3 region is CASSLSINEQFF. CDR3 nucleotides: TGTGCCAGCAGTTTATCAATAAATGAGCAGTTCTTC.

The chain uses TRBV7-8 and TRBJ2-2; 15 bases are a match to TRBD2. Trimming took 5 bases from V and 8 from J; bases not matched to a gene: 3. From germline, CDR1 is SGHVS and CDR2 FQNEAQ. The CDR3 runs 15 residues. The CDR3 reads CASSTGLAGGGELFF. CDR3 sequence (DNA): TGTGCCAGCAGCACGGGACTAGCGGGAGGTGGGGAGCTGTTTTTT.

In its sample, this clone was seen once. This chain joins TRBV15 and TRBJ2-6, with a possible D match to TRBD1 (5 bases). V was trimmed by 0 bases and J by 0 bases, leaving 6 bases between them. The CDR3 has 16 residues. Per the germline V gene, CDR1 is LNHNV and CDR2 is YYDKDF (reference sequence). In DNA, the CDR3 is TGTGCCACCAGCAGAGATCAGGGCTCTGGGGCCAACGTCCTGACTTTC. Its protein is CATSRDQGSGANVLTF.

The chain links TRBV6-5 to TRBJ1-3; D possibly corresponds to TRBD1 (6 bases). CDR3 size: 16 residues. The germline V gene encodes CDR1 MNHEY and CDR2 SVGAGI. V lost 0 bases, J lost 0 bases, and 9 bases lay in between. CDR3 bases: TGTGCCAGCAGTTACTCGGGGGGGCTCTCTGGAAACACCATATATTTT. This gives the protein CASSYSGGLSGNTIYF.

CDR3 amino acids: CASSLEASNYGYTF. CDR3 in DNA: TGTGCCAGCAGCTTGGAAGCCTCAAACTATGGCTACACCTTC. This chain joins TRBV5-5 and TRBJ1-2; D gene ambiguous. The CDR3 covers 14 residues. Germline CDR1 and CDR2: SGHKS and YYEKEE (reference sequence). V lost 0 bases and J 2 bases, leaving 8 bases between the germline ends.